The 23 T cell receptor beta chains below were found in one sample sequenced in a study of T-cell reconstitution after alpha-beta-depleted transplantation in children. Unique molecular identifiers were used in preparing the TCRbeta library. TCRdb re-called the PCR reads with MiXCR, one entry per CDR3 protein. Of hundreds of thousands of distinct CDR3 sequences in the sample, 15% to 20% are singletons; the top ten hold roughly two fifths. Sequencing used PBMCs, mostly from graft donor cells, obtained 360 days after TCRalphabeta/CD19-depleted stem cell transplant. All receptors derive from a male patient between 2 and 15 years old who had a stem cell transplant for acute lymphoblastic leukemia, so the T cells may come from the graft donor.

This CDR3 reads CASSPGEREVDNEQFF. Written as DNA, the CDR3 is TGTGCCAGCAGCCCCGGGGAGCGGGAGGTAGACAATGAGCAGTTCTTC. The V call is TRBV4-2, the J call TRBJ2-1; 9 nucleotides align to TRBD2. From germline, CDR1 is LGHNA and CDR2 YNFKEQ. The ends lost 4 bases at V and 5 bases at J; junction bases unmatched: 9. The CDR3 totals 16 residues.

The J gene is TRBJ1-4, the V gene TRBV5-1, with D unresolved. The CDR3 covers 16 residues. Germline V gene lookup returns CDR1 SGHRS and CDR2 YFSETQ. V was shortened by 0 bases and J by 2 bases, with 11 bases between the two germline ends. The CDR3 loop reads CASSLGFRYTNEKLFF. In DNA form, the CDR3 reads TGCGCCAGCAGCTTGGGTTTCCGATACACTAATGAAAAACTGTTTTTT.

This clonotype was detected only a few times. The chain joins TRBV5-8 to TRBJ2-7; no reliable D call. The CDR3 loop spans 15 amino acids. The germline V and J ends were trimmed by 3 bases and 3 bases, with 16 bases remaining between them. Per germline, CDR1 SGHTS and CDR2 YDEGEE. CDR3 loop: CASSSLGSAYYEQYF. In DNA form, the CDR3 reads TGTGCCAGCAGCTCCCTCGGCAGTGCTTACTACGAGCAGTACTTC.

This clonotype was seen a handful of times. The gene calls are TRBV4-3 and TRBJ2-7; D assignment may be TRBD1 or TRBD2 (6 bases each). CDR1 is LGHNA and CDR2 is YSLEER in the germline V gene. Trimming removed 0 bases from V and 5 bases from J, with 14 bases in between. This CDR3 is 15 amino acids long. CDR3 DNA sequence: TGCGCCAGCAGCCAAGAGTACGGGGGCATCCACGAGCAGTACTTC. This encodes CASSQEYGGIHEQYF.

The sample holds a few counts of this clonotype. J is TRBJ2-7 and V is TRBV27, with D perhaps TRBD1 (5 bases). Trimming removed 3 bases at V and 5 bases at J, with 8 bases between. This CDR3 spans 12 amino acids. From germline, CDR1 is MNHEY and CDR2 SMNVEV (reference sequence). CDR3 loop: CASSFNRHEQYF. The CDR3, as DNA: TGTGCCAGCAGTTTTAACAGGCACGAGCAGTACTTC.

A few counts support this clonotype. This rearrangement joins TRBV7-9 to TRBJ1-3; no clear D gene. Between the trimmed V and J ends, which lost 3 bases and 0 bases, there was a span of 9 bases. The germline gives CDR1 SEHNR, CDR2 FQNEAQ (reference sequence). The CDR3 loop spans 15 amino acids. The CDR3: CASSFLASSGNTIYF. The CDR3 DNA sequence: TGTGCCAGCAGCTTCCTCGCCAGCTCTGGAAACACCATATATTTT.

The rearrangement uses TRBV5-1 and TRBJ2-2, with 7 bases aligning to TRBD1. The CDR3 has 17 residues. Per the germline V gene, CDR1 is SGHRS and CDR2 is YFSETQ. V lost 3 bases to trimming and J lost 7 bases; unmatched junction nucleotides: 15. CDR3 protein: CASSWDRDSLVGGELFF. CDR3 nucleotide sequence: TGCGCCAGCAGCTGGGACCGGGACAGCCTTGTAGGCGGGGAGCTGTTTTTT.

This clonotype was seen more than once but under ten times. This chain joins TRBV29-1 and TRBJ2-5; weak D call: TRBD2 (6 bases). The CDR3 runs to 13 residues. V was shortened by 6 bases and J by 4 bases, with 15 bases between the two germline ends. Germline CDR1 and CDR2: SQVTM and ANQGSEA. CDR3 residues: CSVQTGTGETQYF. The CDR3 DNA reads as TGCAGCGTCCAAACCGGGACTGGAGAGACCCAGTACTTC.

This clonotype has just a few counts. DNA for the CDR3: TGTGCCAGCAGTCTCACTCAGCGGGACATTCAGTACTTC. Protein: CASSLTQRDIQYF. The rearrangement uses TRBV7-2 and TRBJ2-4, with D possibly matching TRBD2 (6 bases). Germline CDR1 and CDR2: SGHTA and FQGNSA. Trimming removed 6 bases at V and 8 bases at J, with 14 bases between. The CDR3 covers 13 residues.

The sample holds a few counts of this clonotype. The chain uses TRBV4-1 and TRBJ2-1; 11 bases align to TRBD2. There are 19 residues in the CDR3. V lost 4 bases, J lost 2 bases, and 13 bases stayed unmatched. Germline V gene sequence: CDR1 MGHRA, CDR2 YSYEKL. CDR3 nucleotides: TGCGCCAGCAGCCCATTTTCACTAGCGGGAGTTTCGGCCTACAATGAGCAGTTCTTC. It translates to CASSPFSLAGVSAYNEQFF.

The rearrangement links TRBV19 to TRBJ2-7; unclear D gene. Germline CDR1 and CDR2: LNHDA and SQIVND (reference sequence). The CDR3 totals 14 residues. Trimming took 0 bases from V and 6 from J, leaving 12 bases between them. The CDR3 sequence is CASSIERWSGEQYF. The CDR3 nucleotides read TGTGCCAGTAGTATAGAGAGATGGTCGGGCGAGCAGTACTTC.

The V and J genes are TRBV18 and TRBJ2-7, with unresolved D. The CDR3 runs 14 residues. Germline CDR1 reads KGHSH; CDR2 reads LQKENI. Trimming left V 0 bases short and J 2 bases short, with 8 bases between. The CDR3 DNA sequence: TGTGCCAGCTCACCACCTCGACAACCCTACGAGCAGTACTTC. It encodes CASSPPRQPYEQYF.

In its sample, this clonotype was seen a few times. The CDR3 loop is CASSYGTSGYTGELFF. The CDR3 nucleotides read TGTGCCAGCAGCTACGGGACTAGCGGATACACCGGGGAGCTGTTTTTT. This chain uses TRBV7-2 with TRBJ2-2; 11 bases fit TRBD2. The germline V gene encodes CDR1 SGHTA and CDR2 FQGNSA. The CDR3 has 16 amino acids. Trimming removed 4 bases from V and 3 bases from J; junction bases left unmatched: 4.

In this sample, this clonotype turned up a few times. This rearrangement joins TRBV28 to TRBJ2-3; D may be TRBD2 (6 bases). Trimming left V 5 bases short and J 1 base short, with 13 bases between. This CDR3 has 15 residues. Germline V gene data show CDR1 as MDHEN and CDR2 as SYDVKM. The DNA of the CDR3 is TGTGCCAGCAGTCCGCCGGGAGCCCGCACAGATACGCAGTATTTT. Translating gives CASSPPGARTDTQYF.

The chain joins TRBV5-6 to TRBJ2-3; no clear D. Germline loops: CDR1 SGHDT, CDR2 YYEEEE. CDR3 length: 14 residues. The germline V and J ends were trimmed by 2 bases and 4 bases, with 11 bases remaining between them. For the CDR3, the DNA is TGTGCCAGCAGCTTTAGCTCATCAGCAGATACGCAGTATTTT. The encoded protein is CASSFSSSADTQYF.

This clonotype was recorded many times. The J gene is TRBJ1-1, the V gene TRBV12-3 or TRBV12-4; 7 bases map to TRBD1. The CDR3 spans 15 residues. The junction had 12 bases not matched to a gene; V was cut back by 6 bases and J by 5 bases. CDR3 residues: CASSRGTALGTEAFF. CDR3 sequence (DNA): TGTGCCAGCAGCCGCGGGACAGCGCTAGGTACTGAAGCTTTCTTT.

The CDR3 sequence is CASSYPTGARWPEQYF. CDR3 nucleotides: TGTGCCAGCAGTTACCCTACAGGGGCCCGTTGGCCCGAGCAGTACTTC. The V gene is TRBV6-5, the J gene TRBJ2-7, with 7 nucleotides matching TRBD1. The CDR3 consists of 16 residues. V gave up 2 bases and J gave up 6 bases; unmatched junction bases: 13. In germline, CDR1 is MNHEY, CDR2 SVGAGI.

This clonotype was observed at least ten times. V usage is TRBV10-3 and J usage is TRBJ2-1, with D possibly being TRBD2 (7 bases). CDR3 length: 15 amino acids. The ends were cut back, 8 bases at V and 5 bases at J, with 19 bases in the middle. Germline V gives CDR1 ENHRY, CDR2 SYGVKD. This chain's CDR3 is CAISGGPNTNNEQFF. The CDR3 DNA is TGTGCCATCTCCGGGGGGCCAAACACCAACAATGAGCAGTTCTTC.

This clonotype was seen a few times. This CDR3 is CASSPGTFMNTEAFF. CDR3 nucleotide sequence: TGCGCCAGCAGCCCGGGGACTTTCATGAACACTGAAGCTTTCTTT. The gene calls are TRBV5-1 and TRBJ1-1; possibly TRBD1 for D (5 bases). Trimming shortened V by 4 bases and J by 0 bases, and 13 bases separated the two germline ends. The CDR3 covers 15 residues. Germline CDR1 and CDR2: SGHRS and YFSETQ. The whole variable domain, remainder taken from reference TRBV5-1 and TRBJ1-1, is KAGVTQTPRYLIKTRGQQVTLSCSPISGHRSVSWYQQTPGQGLQFLFEYFSETQRNKGNFPGRFSGRQFSNSRSEMNVSTLELGDSALYLCASSPGTFMNTEAFFGQGTRLTVV.

The V and J genes are TRBV7-2 and TRBJ2-2, with 9 nucleotides matching TRBD2. The germline CDR1 and CDR2 sequences are SGHTA and FQGNSA. V gave up 5 bases and J gave up 6 bases; unmatched junction bases: 7. This CDR3 is 15 amino acids long. CDR3 nucleotide sequence: TGTGCCAGCAGCATCTTAGCGGGAGTGGCCGGGGAGCTGTTTTTT. Translated: CASSILAGVAGELFF.

In this sample, this clonotype turned up a few times. The chain recombines TRBV6-2 or TRBV6-3 with TRBJ2-7, with 9 positions matching TRBD1. Looked up from germline, CDR1 is MNHEY and CDR2 is SVGEGT. V was clipped by 5 bases and J by 3 bases; unmatched bases: 26. This CDR3 is built from 21 residues. CDR3 residues: CASSNLRITVTGGGKRYEQYF. The CDR3 DNA sequence: TGTGCCAGCAGTAACCTACGAATTACGGTGACAGGGGGTGGGAAACGCTACGAGCAGTACTTC.

This clonotype was seen at least ten times. The chain joins TRBV20-1 to TRBJ2-4, with D possibly TRBD1 on 5 matching bases. CDR1 is DFQATT, CDR2 SNEGSKA, per germline (reference sequence). Trimming cost V 5 bases and J 0 bases, with 11 bases left between them. The CDR3 is 14 amino acids. The CDR3: CSAFDRLAKNIQYF. DNA of the CDR3: TGCAGTGCTTTTGACAGACTAGCCAAAAACATTCAGTACTTC.

The chain is built from TRBV20-1 and TRBJ2-1, with 11 bases identical to TRBD2. The CDR3 runs 15 residues. Germline assignment: CDR1 DFQATT and CDR2 SNEGSKA (reference sequence). V gave up 6 bases and J gave up 3 bases; unmatched junction bases: 7. CDR3 sequence reads: CSAYAGTSGYNEQFF. Written as DNA, the CDR3 is TGCAGTGCGTACGCCGGGACTAGCGGCTACAATGAGCAGTTCTTC.